Following are 14 T cell receptor beta chains from one sample sequenced in a study of T cell responses to AZD1222 COVID-19 vaccine (dated by TCRdb to the early 2020s). The sample's time point label is to be understood as: baseline before first vaccination. The library was produced with the immunoSEQ multiplex PCR assay. This is the immuneACCESS table as TCRdb keeps it, with only in-frame sequences that have V and J called. A part of the clones is gone; compared with another copy, unresolved V genes explain less than half, and the rest is unexplained. The sample table contains approximately 150,000 clones; only one count was recorded for about 90% of them. The top ten clonotypes cover around 5% of the sample. Sequencing was performed on peripheral blood, taken on day 0 of AZD1222 vaccination. All receptors derive from an adult in good health.

The chain uses TRBV28 and TRBJ2-1, with 8 bases aligning to TRBD2. The V gene end was trimmed by 6 bases and the J gene end by 9 bases; junction bases not matched to a gene: 4. The CDR3 is 12 amino acids. Germline V lookup: CDR1 MDHEN, CDR2 SYDVKM. CDR3 residues: CASRFSGSEQFF. The CDR3 DNA reads as TGTGCCAGCAGATTCAGCGGGAGTGAGCAGTTCTTC.

V gene TRBV7-8 combines with J gene TRBJ2-5; the D gene is possibly TRBD1 (6 bases). Germline loops: CDR1 SGHVS, CDR2 FQNEAQ. Deletions cut 8 bases from V and 4 bases from J, with 14 bases between. The CDR3 runs 13 residues. The DNA for the CDR3 is TGTGCCAGCTCAACAGGGATAGGAGAGACCCAGTACTTC. Translated, it gives CASSTGIGETQYF.

The rearrangement joins TRBV7-6 to TRBJ2-3; 9 bases map to TRBD1. This CDR3 spans 19 amino acids. V lost 4 bases to trimming and J lost 1 base; unmatched junction nucleotides: 15. Germline V CDR1 and CDR2: SGHVS, FNYEAQ. The CDR3 spells CASSSQRGGTGKRTDTQYF. CDR3 bases: TGTGCCAGCAGCTCCCAGAGGGGAGGGACAGGGAAACGCACAGATACGCAGTATTTT.

This chain joins TRBV19 and TRBJ2-5; 9 bases match TRBD1. The V and J ends lost 10 bases and 2 bases, in that order; junction bases with no gene match: 5. From germline, CDR1 is LNHDA and CDR2 SQIVND (reference sequence). The CDR3 length is 13 residues. CDR3 loop: CATQGAGQETQYF. CDR3 nucleotide sequence: TGTGCCACACAGGGGGCTGGGCAAGAGACCCAGTACTTC.

The sample holds one count of this clone. V is TRBV7-8 and J is TRBJ1-6; D might be TRBD1 (6 bases). Germline V gives CDR1 SGHVS, CDR2 FQNEAQ. This CDR3 has 15 amino acids. V was cut by 1 base and J by 7 bases, with 11 bases left in between. CDR3 residues: CASSLVRGGNSPLHF. The CDR3 nucleotides read TGTGCCAGCAGCTTAGTGCGCGGGGGCAATTCACCCCTCCACTTT. Combining the CDR3 with reference TRBV7-8 and TRBJ1-6 gives the whole variable domain GAGVSQSPRYKVAKRGQDVALRCDPISGHVSLFWYQQALGQGPEFLTYFQNEAQLDKSGLPSDRFFAERPEGSVSTLKIQRTQQEDSAVYLCASSLVRGGNSPLHFGNGTRLTVT.

The rearrangement uses TRBV24-1 and TRBJ1-2; D not certain. Deletions cut 5 bases from V and 5 bases from J, with 14 bases between. The CDR3 has 14 residues. Germline V gives CDR1 KGHDR, CDR2 SFDVKD. CDR3 amino acids: CATSGAGEGYGYTF. The CDR3 nucleotides read TGTGCCACCAGTGGGGCTGGTGAGGGTTATGGCTACACCTTC.

This clone was counted a single time. J is TRBJ2-7 and V is TRBV28, with 14 bases matching TRBD2. V lost 4 bases, J lost 5 bases, and 4 bases stayed unmatched. Looked up from germline, CDR1 is MDHEN and CDR2 is SYDVKM. This CDR3 contains 15 residues. CDR3 sequence: CASSSGTSGSHEQYF. CDR3 sequence (DNA): TGTGCCAGCAGTTCCGGGACTAGCGGGAGCCACGAGCAGTACTTC.

This clone was seen a few times. The J gene is TRBJ2-3, the V gene TRBV10-2, with 7 bases matching TRBD1. Germline values: CDR1 WSHSY, CDR2 SAAADI. Trimming cost V 7 bases and J 4 bases; bases outside gene matches: 8. The length of the CDR3 is 14 residues. The CDR3 DNA is TGCGCCAGCAAGGGGGCCCGAGAGGCAGATACGCAGTATTTT. This gives the protein CASKGAREADTQYF.

This chain links TRBV4-1 with TRBJ2-3; D gene ambiguous. V lost 0 bases, J lost 6 bases, and 10 bases lay in between. There are 14 residues in the CDR3. Germline CDR1 MGHRA, CDR2 YSYEKL. The CDR3 nucleotides read TGCGCCAGCAGCCAAGATCCCCAGCCGGATACGCAGTATTTT. Protein: CASSQDPQPDTQYF.

CDR3 in amino acids: CASSIYSVDTQYF. In nucleotides, the CDR3 is TGTGCCAGTTCGATTTACTCGGTGGATACGCAGTATTTT. The genes are TRBV19 and TRBJ2-3, with D unresolved. The ends were cut back, 8 bases at V and 6 bases at J, with 15 bases in the middle. This CDR3 comprises 13 residues. Per germline, CDR1 LNHDA and CDR2 SQIVND (reference sequence).

The chain joins TRBV23-1 to TRBJ1-6; D is unclear. TRBV23-1 is given ORF status, its function remaining uncertain. V gave up 4 bases and J gave up 8 bases, with 15 bases separating them. This CDR3 spans 15 amino acids. Here the CDR3 DNA reads TGCGCCAGCAGTCTAACACTAATTGGGGATTCACCCCTCCACTTT. Translation: CASSLTLIGDSPLHF.

V is TRBV2 and J is TRBJ1-4, with D perhaps matching TRBD1 (5 bases). This CDR3 is built from 14 residues. Germline CDR1 and CDR2: SNHLY and FYNNEI. The V and J ends lost 7 bases and 7 bases respectively, with 16 bases between them. The CDR3 is CASTTGPRGEKLFF. CDR3 nucleotides: TGTGCCAGCACGACTGGACCGAGGGGTGAAAAACTGTTTTTT. Together with reference TRBV2 and TRBJ1-4, the CDR3 gives the full variable domain: EPEVTQTPSHQVTQMGQEVILRCVPISNHLYFYWYRQILGQKVEFLVSFYNNEISEKSEIFDDQFSVERPDGSNFTLKIRSTKLEDSAMYFCASTTGPRGEKLFFGSGTQLSVL.

The CDR3 protein is CASSWRVSAGNTIYF. Written as DNA, the CDR3 is TGTGCCAGCAGCTGGAGGGTATCGGCTGGAAACACCATATATTTT. This chain connects TRBV28 to TRBJ1-3; D call uncertain. The V gene lost 6 bases and the J gene lost 2 bases, with 14 bases spanning the gap. Germline V gene lookup returns CDR1 MDHEN and CDR2 SYDVKM. The CDR3 is made up of 15 amino acids.

This clone showed up just once. The rearrangement links TRBV5-1 to TRBJ2-2; TRBD2 might be the D (5 bases). CDR1 is SGHRS and CDR2 is YFSETQ in the germline V gene. V was clipped by 2 bases and J by 3 bases, with 8 bases between them. The CDR3 sequence is 14 residues long. CDR3 residues: CASSFYGDTGELFF. In DNA, the CDR3 is TGCGCCAGCAGCTTCTACGGGGACACCGGGGAGCTGTTTTTT.